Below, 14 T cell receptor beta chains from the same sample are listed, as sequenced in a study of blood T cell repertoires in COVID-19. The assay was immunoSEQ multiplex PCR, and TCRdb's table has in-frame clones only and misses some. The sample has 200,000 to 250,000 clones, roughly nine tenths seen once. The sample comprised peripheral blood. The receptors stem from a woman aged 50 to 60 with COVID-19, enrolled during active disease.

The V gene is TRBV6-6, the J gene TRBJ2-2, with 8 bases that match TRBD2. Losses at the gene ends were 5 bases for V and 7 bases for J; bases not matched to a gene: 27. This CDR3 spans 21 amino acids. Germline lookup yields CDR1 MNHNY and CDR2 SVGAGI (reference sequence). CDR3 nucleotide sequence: TGTGCCAGCAGTCCCTCCTACCTCCGGGACGGGGGGGTCGAATACGGCGGGGAGCTGTTTTTT. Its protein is CASSPSYLRDGGVEYGGELFF.

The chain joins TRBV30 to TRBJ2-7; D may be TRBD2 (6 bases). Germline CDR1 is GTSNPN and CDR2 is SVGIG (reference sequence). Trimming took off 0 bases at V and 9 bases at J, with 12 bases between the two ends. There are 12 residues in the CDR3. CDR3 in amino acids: CAWSVGGAGQYF. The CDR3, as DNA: TGTGCCTGGAGTGTAGGAGGGGCGGGGCAGTACTTC.

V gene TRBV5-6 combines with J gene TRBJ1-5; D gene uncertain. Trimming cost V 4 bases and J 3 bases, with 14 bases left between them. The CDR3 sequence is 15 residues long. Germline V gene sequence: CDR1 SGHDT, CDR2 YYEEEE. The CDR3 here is CASSPGGRLNQPQHF. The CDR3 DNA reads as TGTGCCAGCAGCCCGGGAGGGAGGCTCAATCAGCCCCAGCATTTT. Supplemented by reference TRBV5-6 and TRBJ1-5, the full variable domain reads DAGVTQSPTHLIKTRGQQVTLRCSPKSGHDTVSWYQQALGQGPQFIFQYYEEEERQRGNFPDRFSGHQFPNYSSELNVNALLLGDSALYLCASSPGGRLNQPQHFGDGTRLSIL.

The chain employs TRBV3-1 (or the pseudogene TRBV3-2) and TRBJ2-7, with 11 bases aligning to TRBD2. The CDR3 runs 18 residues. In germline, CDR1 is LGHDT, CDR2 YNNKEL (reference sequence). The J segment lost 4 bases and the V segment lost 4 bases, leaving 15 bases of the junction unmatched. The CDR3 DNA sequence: TGTGCCAGCAGCCCCACCGGGACTAGCGGCCTCTCCAGGTACGAGCAGTACTTC. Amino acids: CASSPTGTSGLSRYEQYF.

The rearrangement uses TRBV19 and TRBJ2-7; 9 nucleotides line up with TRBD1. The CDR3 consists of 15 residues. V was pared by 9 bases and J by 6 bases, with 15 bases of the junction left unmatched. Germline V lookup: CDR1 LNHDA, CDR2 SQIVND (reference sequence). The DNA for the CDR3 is TGTGCCAGCACCCCGGGACAGGGATCTTGGGCCGAGCAGTACTTC. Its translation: CASTPGQGSWAEQYF.

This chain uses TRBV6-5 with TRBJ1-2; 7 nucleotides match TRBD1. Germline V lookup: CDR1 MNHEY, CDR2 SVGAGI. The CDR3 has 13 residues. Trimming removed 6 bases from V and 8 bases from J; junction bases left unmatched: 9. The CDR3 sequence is CASSSTGTGGYTF. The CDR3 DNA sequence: TGTGCCAGCAGCTCGACAGGGACCGGCGGCTACACCTTC.

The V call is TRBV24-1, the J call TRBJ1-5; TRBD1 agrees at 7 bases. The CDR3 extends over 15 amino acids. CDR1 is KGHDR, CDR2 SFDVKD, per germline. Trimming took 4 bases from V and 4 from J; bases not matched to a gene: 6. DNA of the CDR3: TGTGCCACCAGTGAACGGACAGGTGGGAATCAGCCCCAGCATTTT. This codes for CATSERTGGNQPQHF.

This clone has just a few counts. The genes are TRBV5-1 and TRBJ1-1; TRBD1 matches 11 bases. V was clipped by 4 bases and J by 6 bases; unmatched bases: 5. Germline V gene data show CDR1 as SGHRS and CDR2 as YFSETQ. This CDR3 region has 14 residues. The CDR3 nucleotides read TGCGCCAGCAGCCCGGGACAGGGGGGGGCTGAAGCTTTCTTT. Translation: CASSPGQGGAEAFF.

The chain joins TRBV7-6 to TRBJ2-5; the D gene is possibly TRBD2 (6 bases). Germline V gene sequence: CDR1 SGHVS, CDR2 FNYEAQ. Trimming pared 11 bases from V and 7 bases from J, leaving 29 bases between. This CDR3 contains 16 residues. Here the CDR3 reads CARRTEGYRIGGTQYF. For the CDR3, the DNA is TGTGCCCGCCGAACGGAGGGATACCGGATAGGAGGGACCCAGTACTTC.

The CDR3 loop reads CASMGQGWYGYTF. The CDR3, as DNA: TGTGCCAGCATGGGTCAGGGGTGGTATGGCTACACCTTC. V usage is TRBV27 and J usage is TRBJ1-2; perhaps TRBD1 as D (6 bases). CDR1 and CDR2 from the germline V gene are MNHEY and SMNVEV (reference sequence). Deletions cut 7 bases from V and 5 bases from J, with 14 bases between. The CDR3 is made up of 13 amino acids.

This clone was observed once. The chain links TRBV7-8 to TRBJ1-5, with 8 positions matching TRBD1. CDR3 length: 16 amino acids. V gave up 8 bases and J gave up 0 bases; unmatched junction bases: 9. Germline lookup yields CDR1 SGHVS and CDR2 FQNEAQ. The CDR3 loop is CASGTGEFYSNQPQHF. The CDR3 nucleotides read TGTGCCAGCGGGACAGGCGAATTTTATAGCAATCAGCCCCAGCATTTT.

CDR3 sequence reads: CASSSGQGRGTLHF. In nucleotides, the CDR3 is TGTGCCAGCAGCTCTGGACAGGGGAGAGGCACCCTCCACTTT. This chain links TRBV7-2 with TRBJ1-6; 9 nucleotides agree with TRBD1. Germline assignment: CDR1 SGHTA and CDR2 FQGNSA. CDR3 length equals 14 residues. Unmatched junction bases numbered 9, after V lost 4 bases and J lost 14 bases.

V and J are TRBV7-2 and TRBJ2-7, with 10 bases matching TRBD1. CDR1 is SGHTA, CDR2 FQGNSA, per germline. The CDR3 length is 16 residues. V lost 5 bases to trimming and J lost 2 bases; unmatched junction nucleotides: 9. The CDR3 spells CASSTSGTGVPYEQYF. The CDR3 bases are TGTGCCAGCAGCACCTCCGGGACAGGGGTCCCCTACGAGCAGTACTTC.

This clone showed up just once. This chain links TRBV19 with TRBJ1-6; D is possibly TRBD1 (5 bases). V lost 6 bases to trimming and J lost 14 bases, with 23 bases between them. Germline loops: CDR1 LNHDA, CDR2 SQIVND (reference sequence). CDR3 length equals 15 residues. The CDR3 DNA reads TGTGCCAGTAGCTCCATAGAAAGCCACCGGGGGGCCCTCCACTTT. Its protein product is CASSSIESHRGALHF.